Reported below is one TCR beta chain. Antigen: not known. Measured with immunoSEQ multiplex PCR; TCRdb has only the in-frame clones, and not every one. The sample consists of about 110,000 clones, about nine tenths of them appearing once. This entry is derived from a study of PD-1 blockade in classical Hodgkin lymphoma. The V gene lost 3 bases and the J gene lost 4 bases, with 10 bases spanning the gap. Germline V CDR1 and CDR2: MNHEY, SMNVEV (reference sequence). CDR3 length equals 13 residues. Regarding the study as a whole: Reports described newly diagnosed patients as having lower baseline TCR diversity than healthy donors. By C4D1 there was a significant rise in CD4+ TCR diversity but not in CD8+ TCR diversity.

Patients all relapsed after autologous stem cell transplantation, and there was variation in brentuximab vedotin exposure. This specimen consisted of peripheral blood mononuclear cells (PBMCs), obtained before the second cycle of nivolumab. The receptor was isolated from a human donor with classical Hodgkin lymphoma. The chain is built from TRBV27 and TRBJ2-7; either TRBD1 or TRBD2 may supply D (5 bases each). The CDR3 here is CASSLGRRYEQYF. CDR3 bases: TGTGCCAGCAGTTTGGGACGGAGATACGAGCAGTACTTC.